A single sample is the source of the 32 T cell receptor beta chains below, sequenced in a study of CD8 T cell repertoires and HIV-1 epitope variants. Only in-frame clones appear in the TCRdb table, and some are missing; sequencing was by immunoSEQ multiplex PCR. The sample gives some 100,000 clones, approximately 70% of which show up once; roughly 25% is in the top ten. Sequenced input: uncultured baseline CD8+ T cells from peripheral blood mononuclear cells (PBMCs). The receptor set was obtained from a male donor with HIV.

The chain carries TRBV5-6 and TRBJ1-1; D may be TRBD1 (5 bases). Germline V lookup: CDR1 SGHDT, CDR2 YYEEEE. The CDR3 is 18 amino acids. Trimming removed 0 bases from V and 0 bases from J, with 18 bases in between. The CDR3 DNA follows: TGTGCCAGCAGCTTGGAAGTGGGTTGGGGGAAAATGAACACTGAAGCTTTCTTT. It specifies CASSLEVGWGKMNTEAFF.

This clone occurred a few times. The chain employs TRBV7-8 and TRBJ1-3; a weak D match, TRBD1 (5 bases). The ends were cut back, 1 base at V and 4 bases at J, with 14 bases in the middle. This CDR3 is 16 amino acids long. Looked up from germline, CDR1 is SGHVS and CDR2 is FQNEAQ. In DNA form, the CDR3 reads TGTGCCAGCAGCTTAGGAGGCCGAGGGGTCGGAAACACCATATATTTT. It encodes CASSLGGRGVGNTIYF.

Here the CDR3 reads CASSSPGQGWSSYNSPLHF. Written as DNA, the CDR3 is TGTGCCAGCAGTTCCCCGGGACAGGGATGGAGCTCCTATAATTCACCCCTCCACTTT. The gene calls are TRBV28 and TRBJ1-6; 9 positions match TRBD1. The CDR3 is 19 residues long. V dropped 4 bases and J dropped 0; count of bases not matched to a gene: 10. Germline CDR1 MDHEN, CDR2 SYDVKM. The full variable domain, completed using reference TRBV28 and TRBJ1-6, is DVKVTQSSRYLVKRTGEKVFLECVQDMDHENMFWYRQDPGLGLRLIYFSYDVKMKEKGDIPEGYSVSREKKERFSLILESASTNQTSMYLCASSSPGQGWSSYNSPLHFGNGTRLTVT.

V gene TRBV30 combines with J gene TRBJ2-1; unclear D gene. This CDR3 has 11 residues. Germline V gives CDR1 GTSNPN, CDR2 SVGIG (reference sequence). Trimming cost V 0 bases and J 8 bases, with 5 bases left between them. CDR3 in DNA: TGTGCCTGGAGTGTTTTGGATGAGCAGTTCTTC. Its protein is CAWSVLDEQFF.

The chain couples TRBV10-1 to TRBJ1-1; D remains unclear. In germline, CDR1 is WNHNN, CDR2 SYGVQD (reference sequence). The CDR3 extends over 14 amino acids. V was clipped by 3 bases and J by 1 base, with 9 bases between them. The CDR3 loop reads CASSDQQPNTEAFF. The CDR3, as DNA: TGCGCCAGCAGTGATCAACAGCCGAACACTGAAGCTTTCTTT.

This clone appeared once. The genes are TRBV5-1 and TRBJ1-1; D might be TRBD1 (5 bases). V lost 4 bases to trimming and J lost 3 bases, with 13 bases between them. In germline, CDR1 is SGHRS, CDR2 YFSETQ. The CDR3 totals 14 residues. CDR3 DNA sequence: TGCGCCAGCAGCCCGAGAGGGGCGGACACTGAAGCTTTCTTT. It yields the protein CASSPRGADTEAFF. The full variable domain, rest sourced from reference TRBV5-1 and TRBJ1-1, is KAGVTQTPRYLIKTRGQQVTLSCSPISGHRSVSWYQQTPGQGLQFLFEYFSETQRNKGNFPGRFSGRQFSNSRSEMNVSTLELGDSALYLCASSPRGADTEAFFGQGTRLTVV.

As concerns this clone: An end of the junction differs from the germline gene, which may be a read error. V gene TRBV20-1 combines with J gene TRBJ2-5; a weak D match, TRBD1 (5 bases). Germline V gene data show CDR1 as DFQATT and CDR2 as SNEGSKA (reference sequence). CDR3 size: 11 residues. The CDR3 DNA reads TGCAGTGCTAGTGGGAAAGACAGCCACCACTTC. Translating gives CSASGKDSHHF.

This chain links TRBV25-1 with TRBJ2-7; TRBD1 agrees at 9 bases. CDR1 MGHDK and CDR2 SYGVNS come from the germline V gene. CDR3 length equals 14 residues. CDR3 sequence reads: CSHLSGTGQGEQYF. In DNA, the CDR3 is TGTTCCCATCTCTCCGGGACAGGGCAGGGCGAGCAGTACTTC.

V is TRBV6-5 and J is TRBJ1-3, with 8 bases identical to TRBD1. J gave up 10 bases and V 2 bases, and 10 bases lay outside the gene matches. The CDR3 covers 15 residues. In germline, CDR1 is MNHEY, CDR2 SVGAGI. CDR3: CASSYTDRGGLTIYF. In DNA form, the CDR3 reads TGTGCCAGCAGTTACACCGACAGGGGAGGTTTAACCATATATTTT.

V gene TRBV19 combines with J gene TRBJ1-2; TRBD1 matches at 12 bases. Unmatched junction bases numbered 8, after V lost 5 bases and J lost 7 bases. Germline CDR1 and CDR2: LNHDA and SQIVND (reference sequence). This CDR3 is 15 amino acids long. Here the CDR3 reads CASSPPGQGAGGYTF. In DNA, the CDR3 is TGTGCCAGTAGTCCTCCGGGACAGGGGGCTGGTGGCTACACCTTC.

CDR3: CASSLGQSTDTQYF. Here the CDR3 DNA reads TGCGCCAGCAGCTTGGGACAGAGCACAGATACGCAGTATTTT. The chain uses TRBV5-1 and TRBJ2-3; possibly TRBD1 for D (5 bases). In germline, CDR1 is SGHRS, CDR2 YFSETQ. This CDR3 spans 14 amino acids. The V gene lost 0 bases and the J gene lost 0 bases, with 5 bases spanning the gap.

The chain uses TRBV9 and TRBJ2-7, with TRBD2 matching over 9 bases. This CDR3 region has 14 residues. V gave up 4 bases and J gave up 5 bases; unmatched junction bases: 7. Germline assignment: CDR1 SGDLS and CDR2 YYNGEE. CDR3 nucleotide sequence: TGTGCCAGCAGCCTCCGGACTAGCGCGAACGAGCAGTACTTC. As protein: CASSLRTSANEQYF. The entire variable domain, with the rest obtained from reference TRBV9 and TRBJ2-7, is as follows: DSGVTQTPKHLITATGQRVTLRCSPRSGDLSVYWYQQSLDQGLQFLIQYYNGEERAKGNILERFSAQQFPDLHSELNLSSLELGDSALYFCASSLRTSANEQYFGPGTRLTVT.

CDR3 loop: CASSLEGLNTEAFF. The CDR3 DNA follows: TGTGCCAGCAGCTTGGAGGGGTTGAACACTGAAGCTTTCTTT. The rearrangement joins TRBV5-5 to TRBJ1-1, with TRBD1 as a possible D gene (5 bases). The length of the CDR3 is 14 residues. Germline CDR1 reads SGHKS; CDR2 reads YYEKEE (reference sequence). V shed 0 bases and J shed 0 bases, with 6 bases lying between them.

This clone was observed a few times. V usage is TRBV6-5 and J usage is TRBJ2-5, with D possibly matching TRBD2 (6 bases). Deletions cut 6 bases from V and 5 bases from J, with 13 bases between. Germline-derived CDR1 and CDR2 are MNHEY and SVGAGI. The CDR3 has 13 residues. CDR3 region: CASSWTGGETQYF. CDR3 in DNA: TGTGCCAGCAGCTGGACCGGAGGGGAGACCCAGTACTTC.

This clone was detected once. The CDR3 DNA follows: TGTGCCAGCAGCTTGGGTCAGGGGTTCAACGAGCAGTACTTC. Encoded protein: CASSLGQGFNEQYF. The chain joins TRBV5-8 to TRBJ2-7; D is possibly TRBD1 (6 bases). V was trimmed by 0 bases and J by 5 bases, leaving 12 bases between them. The CDR3 is 14 amino acids. CDR1 and CDR2 from the germline V gene are SGHTS and YDEGEE.

The V gene is TRBV9, the J gene TRBJ1-1; TRBD1 is a possible D gene (6 bases). CDR1 and CDR2 (germline): SGDLS, YYNGEE. CDR3 size: 15 residues. Trimming removed 4 bases at V and 3 bases at J, with 16 bases between. Here the CDR3 reads CASSPQDGQYTEAFF. DNA of the CDR3: TGTGCCAGCAGCCCACAGGATGGACAGTACACTGAAGCTTTCTTT.

The V gene is TRBV28, the J gene TRBJ1-1; no clear D gene. Germline V CDR1 and CDR2: MDHEN, SYDVKM. The CDR3 spans 13 residues. Trimming took 5 bases from V and 5 from J, leaving 12 bases between them. The CDR3 region has the DNA TGTGCCAGCAGTGCCCAGGTCGGAACTGAAGCTTTCTTT. It yields the protein CASSAQVGTEAFF.

The chain recombines TRBV28 with TRBJ2-7, with D perhaps being TRBD1 or TRBD2 (5 bases each). This CDR3 has 15 amino acids. Germline CDR1 and CDR2: MDHEN and SYDVKM. V was cut by 6 bases and J by 3 bases, with 18 bases left in between. The CDR3 coding sequence is TGTGCCAGCAGCTCCGGGACCTCGGCGGGCTACGAGCAGTACTTC. It yields the protein CASSSGTSAGYEQYF.

In this sample, this clone turned up a few times. The chain is built from TRBV2 and TRBJ2-1; D is perhaps TRBD1 (5 bases). Germline V gives CDR1 SNHLY, CDR2 FYNNEI. CDR3 length equals 12 residues. V was clipped by 4 bases and J by 7 bases, with 8 bases between them. CDR3 in amino acids: CASSVQVNEQFF. CDR3 bases: TGTGCCAGCAGTGTACAGGTTAATGAGCAGTTCTTC.

This clone is medium-sized (0.01 to 0.1%) in the sample. The V and J genes are TRBV7-8 and TRBJ2-7; maybe TRBD2 (6 bases). Looked up from germline, CDR1 is SGHVS and CDR2 is FQNEAQ. Trimming took off 5 bases at V and 3 bases at J, with 14 bases between the two ends. This CDR3 spans 14 amino acids. The CDR3 is CASSPRAGHYEQYF. Written as DNA, the CDR3 is TGTGCCAGCAGCCCAAGGGCGGGGCACTACGAGCAGTACTTC.

The CDR3 sequence: CASSDRRVTEAFF. As DNA, the CDR3 is TGTGCCAGCAGTGACAGGAGGGTCACTGAAGCTTTCTTT. V gene TRBV2 combines with J gene TRBJ1-1; D is unclear. V lost 3 bases to trimming and J lost 4 bases, with 9 bases between them. This CDR3 has 13 residues. Germline assignment: CDR1 SNHLY and CDR2 FYNNEI.

This rearrangement joins TRBV9 to TRBJ1-1; D possibly corresponds to TRBD1 (5 bases). The V and J ends lost 0 bases and 2 bases respectively, with 11 bases between them. Germline V gene lookup returns CDR1 SGDLS and CDR2 YYNGEE. The CDR3 is made up of 15 amino acids. CDR3 region: CASSVAGASNTEAFF. The CDR3 nucleotides are TGTGCCAGCAGCGTAGCCGGGGCTTCCAACACTGAAGCTTTCTTT.

The chain has TRBV29-1 and TRBJ2-1; no clear D. The CDR3 extends over 11 amino acids. CDR1 and CDR2 (germline): SQVTM, ANQGSEA. The germline V and J ends were trimmed by 7 bases and 6 bases, with 10 bases remaining between them. The CDR3 protein is CSARESNEQFF. DNA of the CDR3: TGCAGCGCAAGGGAATCCAATGAGCAGTTCTTC.

V gene TRBV7-6 combines with J gene TRBJ1-1; weak D call: TRBD1 (5 bases). V dropped 4 bases and J dropped 5 bases, with 14 bases sitting between them. This CDR3 comprises 14 residues. Germline values: CDR1 SGHVS, CDR2 FNYEAQ. The CDR3 bases are TGTGCCAGCAGCTCGGGACGGTCGGTGACTGAAGCTTTCTTT. Translating it yields CASSSGRSVTEAFF.

Points on this clone: The germline gene is not matched at one end of the junction; a read error may be the cause. J is TRBJ1-1 and V is TRBV7-7; D unclear. This CDR3 comprises 13 residues. Germline values: CDR1 SSHAT, CDR2 FNYEAQ (reference sequence). CDR3 amino acids: CASSRSVSTEAFF. CDR3 coding DNA: TGTGCTAGCAGTCGTTCCGTCAGCACTGAAGCTTTCTTT.

The gene calls are TRBV4-1 and TRBJ2-7, with 7 bases aligning to TRBD1. This CDR3 is 15 amino acids long. Trimming cost V 5 bases and J 5 bases; bases outside gene matches: 12. The germline CDR1 and CDR2 sequences are MGHRA and YSYEKL. The CDR3 sequence: CASSAQPTGEHEQYF. As DNA, the CDR3 is TGCGCCAGCAGCGCCCAACCTACAGGGGAACACGAGCAGTACTTC.

The chain uses TRBV7-2 and TRBJ2-7; D is perhaps TRBD2 (5 bases). CDR3 length: 13 residues. The germline CDR1 and CDR2 sequences are SGHTA and FQGNSA. Trimming removed 3 bases at V and 3 bases at J, with 9 bases between. CDR3 bases: TGTGCCAGCAGCTTCGCTAGCTTCTACGAGCAGTACTTC. Translating gives CASSFASFYEQYF.

CDR3 amino acids: CASSAPGTGGETQYF. As DNA, the CDR3 is TGTGCCAGCAGTGCACCCGGGACAGGGGGGGAGACCCAGTACTTC. The chain couples TRBV27 to TRBJ2-5; 11 bases are shared with TRBD1. The CDR3 totals 15 residues. The germline CDR1 and CDR2 sequences are MNHEY and SMNVEV (reference sequence). J was trimmed by 5 bases and V by 5 bases; bases with no gene match: 7.

This CDR3 is CASSLILAGRNTGELFF. The CDR3 DNA reads TGCGCCAGCAGCTTGATCCTAGCGGGTAGGAACACCGGGGAGCTGTTTTTT. The genes are TRBV5-1 and TRBJ2-2, with 8 bases that match TRBD2. Germline V lookup: CDR1 SGHRS, CDR2 YFSETQ. The CDR3 is 17 amino acids. With 1 base clipped from V and 1 base from J, the junction kept 6 bases outside the gene matches.

V is TRBV7-9 and J is TRBJ2-3, with 12 bases lining up with TRBD2. With V trimmed by 3 bases and J by 3 bases, 1 base remained unmatched. The CDR3 contains 15 residues. The V gene's germline CDR1 is SEHNR and CDR2 FQNEAQ (reference sequence). CDR3 nucleotide sequence: TGTGCCAGCAGCTTGACTAGCGGGAGTACAGATACGCAGTATTTT. This codes for CASSLTSGSTDTQYF.

This clone was found once. The chain combines TRBV5-1 with TRBJ2-5, with 11 bases aligning to TRBD1. The length of the CDR3 is 22 residues. V lost 4 bases and J lost 3; bases outside the gene matches: 26. From germline, CDR1 is SGHRS and CDR2 YFSETQ. The CDR3 region is CASSLDRGRALVRRLGEETQYF. CDR3 sequence (DNA): TGCGCCAGCAGCCTGGACAGGGGGCGAGCTTTGGTCCGAAGGTTGGGAGAAGAGACCCAGTACTTC.

This clone was seen a handful of times. The chain is built from TRBV27 and TRBJ1-1; TRBD1 agrees at 9 bases. The CDR3 spans 11 residues. The ends lost 6 bases at V and 9 bases at J; junction bases unmatched: 2. Germline V gene lookup returns CDR1 MNHEY and CDR2 SMNVEV (reference sequence). In DNA, the CDR3 is TGTGCCAGCAGCGGACAGGGGAAAGCTTTCTTT. It codes for CASSGQGKAFF.